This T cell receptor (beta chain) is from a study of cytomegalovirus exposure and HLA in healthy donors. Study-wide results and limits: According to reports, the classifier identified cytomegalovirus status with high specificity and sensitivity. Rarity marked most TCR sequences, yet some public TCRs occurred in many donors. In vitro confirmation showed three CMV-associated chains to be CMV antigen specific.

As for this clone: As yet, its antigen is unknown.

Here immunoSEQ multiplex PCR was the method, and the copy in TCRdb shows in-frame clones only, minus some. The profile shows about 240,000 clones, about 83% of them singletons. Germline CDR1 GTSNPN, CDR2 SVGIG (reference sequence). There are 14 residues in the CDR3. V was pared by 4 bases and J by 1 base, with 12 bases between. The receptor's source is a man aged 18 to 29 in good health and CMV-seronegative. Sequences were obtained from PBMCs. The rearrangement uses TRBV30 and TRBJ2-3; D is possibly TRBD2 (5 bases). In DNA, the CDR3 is TGTGCCTGGACCAGAAGTAGCGGCACAGATACGCAGTATTTT. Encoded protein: CAWTRSSGTDTQYF.